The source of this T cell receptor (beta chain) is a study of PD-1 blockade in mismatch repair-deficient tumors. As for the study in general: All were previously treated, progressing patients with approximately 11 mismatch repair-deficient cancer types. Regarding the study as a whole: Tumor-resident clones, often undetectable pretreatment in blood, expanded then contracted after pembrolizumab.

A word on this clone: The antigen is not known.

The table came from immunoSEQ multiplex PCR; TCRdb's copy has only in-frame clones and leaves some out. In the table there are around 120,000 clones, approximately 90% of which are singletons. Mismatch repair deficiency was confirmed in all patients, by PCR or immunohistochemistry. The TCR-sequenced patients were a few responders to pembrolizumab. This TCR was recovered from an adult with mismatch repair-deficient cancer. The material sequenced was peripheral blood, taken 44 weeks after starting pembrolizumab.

The CDR3: CSVVYPSGRAGYEQYF. The CDR3 nucleotides are TGCAGCGTTGTTTATCCTAGCGGGAGGGCGGGGTACGAGCAGTACTTC. J is TRBJ2-7 and V is TRBV29-1; 12 bases agree with TRBD2. The CDR3 sequence is 16 residues long. The germline CDR1 and CDR2 sequences are SQVTM and ANQGSEA. The junction had 11 bases not matched to a gene; V was cut back by 4 bases and J by 4 bases.